This T cell receptor (beta chain) originates from a study of cytomegalovirus exposure and HLA in healthy donors. Study-wide findings and caveats: Common viral pathogens seemed to be connected with several of the most significant clusters, according to a later analysis. Segments of the TCR beta V type were, in most cases, productive about 87% or about 30% of the time in an earlier analysis. A later examination showed that TCR association rates differed by HLA locus, with DRB1 most and HLA-C fewest. Rarity marked most TCR sequences, yet some public TCRs occurred in many donors.

PCR used 60 Vbeta primers and 13 Jbeta primers. Sequenced by immunoSEQ multiplex PCR; TCRdb stores in-frame clones only, minus some. The sample has 100,000 to 150,000 clones, about 80% seen once; the top ten hold roughly 5.5%. The germline V gene has CDR1 SSHAT and CDR2 FNYEAQ (reference sequence). There are 16 residues in the CDR3. Comment on this clone: The antigen is not known. One junction end disagrees with the germline gene, perhaps due to a read error.

This clonotype was obtained from a man between 25 and 39 years old in good health and CMV-seronegative. The sample comprised PBMCs. The chain couples TRBV7-7 to TRBJ1-5; TRBD1 might be the D (5 bases). CDR3 sequence (DNA): TGTGCTAGCAGCTTAGGTCAGGGTCTGTGTGGGCAGCCCCAGCATTTT. It codes for CASSLGQGLCGQPQHF.